Reported below is one TCR beta chain. In the original processing: Using reference gene primer amplification, nucleated cell counts were estimated. Clones were read by immunoSEQ multiplex PCR, and TCRdb kept only the in-frame ones, dropping some. That table gives V, J and clone size, and the DNA gave D and trimming. Of roughly 80,000 clones in the sample, approximately 88% were seen once. The data derive from a study of blood T cell repertoires in COVID-19. Study background: T cells, B-cell-depleted T cells, or PBMCs supplied cDNA or gDNA.

The CDR3 runs 13 residues. Germline CDR1 is SGHAT and CDR2 is FQNNGV. V was cut by 7 bases and J by 8 bases, with 16 bases left in between. The receptor was derived from a middle-aged man with active COVID-19. Sequencing was performed on peripheral blood. The genes are TRBV11-2 and TRBJ2-3, with a weak D call TRBD2 (6 bases). CDR3 coding DNA: TGTGCCAGCACCTCCGGGACTGGGGTTACGCAGTATTTT. Its translation: CASTSGTGVTQYF.